This section outlines one T cell receptor (beta chain) sequence together with its context. No antigen is known for it. The library came from three nested PCR rounds adapted from ARM-PCR protocols. TCRdb re-derived calls from the multiplex PCR reads in MiXCR, one entry per CDR3 protein. The table records about 200,000 distinct CDR3 sequences, 71% of them present only once. This sample stems from a study of tumor and adjacent non-tumor tissue in lung cancer. Study details: Stage I to III disease affected 10 men and 5 women aged about 31 to 85. Some 4.2 million productive TCRbeta reads were obtained per sample on average. Study-level findings and limits: Top 100 clones took a larger repertoire share in normal lung.

RNA was extracted from bulk tissue without any cell sorting. Between August and November 2014, newly diagnosed, chemotherapy-naive lung cancer patients underwent thoracic surgery in China. The sample was lung tumor tissue. The TCR comes from a man aged 60 to 75 with non-small cell lung cancer.

The CDR3 sequence is CASSLYPTDVFKPPLHF. The CDR3 region has the DNA TGTGCCAGCAGCTTATACCCCACAGACGTGTTTAAGCCACCCCTCCACTTT. The chain couples TRBV11-2 to TRBJ1-6; D is undetermined. Looked up from germline, CDR1 is SGHAT and CDR2 is FQNNGV. V was cut by 2 bases and J by 11 bases, with 22 bases left in between. The CDR3 covers 17 residues.